Reported below is one TCR beta chain. This CDR3 region has 15 residues. V dropped 5 bases and J dropped 5 bases, with 16 bases sitting between them. Germline loops: CDR1 SGHVS, CDR2 FQNEAQ. The sample belongs to a study of blood T cell repertoires in COVID-19. This table comes from immunoSEQ multiplex PCR, and its TCRdb copy is limited to in-frame clones, with some not included. There are 130,000 to 150,000 clones in the sample; 80% occur only once, and approximately 12% lies in the top ten. This TCR was recovered from a man in his sixties with active or convalescent COVID-19. The chain uses TRBV7-8 and TRBJ2-1, with a weak D call TRBD1 (6 bases). Input material: peripheral blood. CDR3 in DNA: TGTGCCAGCAGCCGTCTCTCCGGGGACAACAATGAGCAGTTCTTC. Protein: CASSRLSGDNNEQFF.